The 4 T cell receptor beta chains reported below all come from one sample, sequenced in a study of CD8 T cells in Susac syndrome. RNA was extracted with the RNeasy kit, and a quantity of about 0.45 to 1 ug was reverse transcribed using random hexamers. One entry per CDR3 protein, called by TCRdb with MiXCR from the immunoSEQ multiplex PCR reads. The repertoire has roughly 180,000 distinct CDR3 sequences, about 95% of them found once; the top ten carry 0.085% to 0.11%. Material: CD4+ T cells from PBMCs. The receptors were sampled from a human donor in good health.

In DNA form, the CDR3 reads TGTGCCAGCAGTTACTCGGAACTAAACAATGAGCAGTTCTTC. Protein: CASSYSELNNEQFF. J is TRBJ2-1 and V is TRBV6-5; the D is unclear. The V and J ends lost 0 bases and 5 bases respectively, with 8 bases between them. This CDR3 is built from 14 residues. CDR1 and CDR2 from the germline V gene are MNHEY and SVGAGI.

This chain uses TRBV7-6 with TRBJ2-7, with 9 positions matching TRBD1. The CDR3 is made up of 14 amino acids. Trimming took 5 bases from V and 3 from J; bases not matched to a gene: 5. CDR1 is SGHVS and CDR2 is FNYEAQ in the germline V gene. This CDR3 is CASSQGTGRYEQYF. The DNA for the CDR3 is TGTGCCAGCAGCCAGGGGACAGGGCGCTACGAGCAGTACTTC.

The chain joins TRBV5-6 to TRBJ1-2; possibly TRBD1 for D (5 bases). The CDR3 sequence is 13 residues long. Germline-derived CDR1 and CDR2 are SGHDT and YYEEEE. With 0 bases removed from V and 9 bases from J, the gap between germline ends came to 12 bases. CDR3 coding DNA: TGTGCCAGCAGCTTGGCTTCGGGACCCAGCTACACCTTC. It encodes CASSLASGPSYTF.

The chain combines TRBV27 with TRBJ1-5; D remains unclear. CDR1 and CDR2 (germline): MNHEY, SMNVEV (reference sequence). This CDR3 is 15 amino acids long. Trimming shortened V by 2 bases and J by 0 bases, and 8 bases separated the two germline ends. DNA of the CDR3: TGTGCCAGCAGTTTAATCGCCAGTAGCAATCAGCCCCAGCATTTT. Translating gives CASSLIASSNQPQHF.